Listed below are T cell receptor beta chains from one sample, sequenced in a study of CD8 T cells in ankylosing spondylitis. One entry per CDR3 protein results from TCRdb running MiXCR on the 5' RACE reads. Altogether about 480,000 distinct CDR3 sequences are present, about a sixth being singletons, with the ten largest covering around 0.92%. Input material: blood, either unsorted or a sorted T cell fraction (not recorded which). The receptors stem from a male donor with ankylosing spondylitis. Both conserved end residues are part of each CDR3. D genes are given only for firm matches. Clone size, where shown, is once, few, many, or a class for clones that have expanded.

-,-,TRBV27,TRBJ1-1,CASSLYGGSTEAFF,TGTGCCAGCAGTTTATATGGGGGGTCCACTGAAGCTTTCTTT
TRBD1,-,TRBV16,TRBJ1-1,CASSQRTGGTEAFF,TGTGCCAGCAGCCAACGAACAGGGGGCACTGAAGCTTTCTTT
TRBD1,-,TRBV10-2,TRBJ1-2,CASSEGGQRIKNYGYTF,TGCGCCAGCAGTGAGGGGGGACAGCGTATCAAGAACTATGGCTACACCTTC
-,-,TRBV29-1,TRBJ1-2,CSVEQNYGYTF,TGCAGCGTTGAGCAGAATTATGGCTACACCTTC
TRBD2,many,TRBV4-2,TRBJ2-7,CASSQEARGVSGSSYEQYF,TGTGCCAGCAGCCAAGAGGCTCGGGGGGTTAGCGGAAGCTCCTACGAGCAGTACTTC
-,many,TRBV12-3/TRBV12-4,TRBJ1-5,CASSLDRNQPQHF,TGTGCCAGCAGTTTAGACAGAAATCAGCCCCAGCATTTT
-,-,TRBV6-6,TRBJ1-1,CATKGPQNTEAFF,TGTGCCACTAAGGGACCCCAGAACACTGAAGCTTTCTTT
TRBD2,many,TRBV27,TRBJ2-7,CASSLTGGNSYEQYF,TGTGCCAGCAGCCTTACGGGGGGGAACTCCTACGAGCAGTACTTC
-,-,TRBV3-1,TRBJ2-7,CASSPYRADYEQYF,TGTGCCAGCAGCCCCTACAGGGCCGACTACGAGCAGTACTTC
-,-,TRBV7-9,TRBJ1-2,CASSLTSLGF,TGTGCCAGCAGCTTGACCAGCCTTGGCTTC
TRBD1,-,TRBV6-1,TRBJ2-1,CASSLGQGSYEQFF,TGTGCCAGCAGTCTAGGACAGGGTAGCTATGAGCAGTTCTTC
TRBD2,-,TRBV6-1,TRBJ2-3,CASRFNSGSGSDTQYF,TGTGCCAGCAGATTCAATAGCGGGAGTGGGTCAGATACGCAGTATTTT
TRBD2,-,TRBV6-5,TRBJ2-3,CASRLGTSGATTDTQYF,TGTGCCAGCAGACTCGGGACTAGCGGGGCCACCACAGATACGCAGTATTTT
TRBD1,many,TRBV12-3/TRBV12-4,TRBJ2-5,CASSGQGVGAQYF,TGTGCCAGCAGCGGACAGGGGGTAGGGGCCCAGTACTTC
-,few,TRBV15,TRBJ2-7,CATSSNQGGSAYEQYF,TGTGCCACCAGCAGTAATCAGGGGGGATCAGCCTACGAGCAGTACTTC
TRBD2,few,TRBV12-3/TRBV12-4,TRBJ2-7,CASSPVAGSNEQYF,TGTGCCAGCAGTCCCGTAGCGGGGAGCAACGAGCAGTACTTC
-,few,TRBV6-1,TRBJ2-5,CASCRALQETQYF,TGTGCCAGCTGTAGGGCGCTACAAGAGACCCAGTACTTC
-,-,TRBV7-8,TRBJ2-3,CASSLVVEQYF,TGTGCCAGCAGCTTAGTAGTGGAGCAGTATTTT
-,few,TRBV28,TRBJ2-1,CASSSGRPWNEQFF,TGTGCCAGCAGTTCAGGACGGCCTTGGAATGAGCAGTTCTTC
TRBD1,many,TRBV7-2,TRBJ2-2,CASSFTPGQGASGELFF,TGTGCCAGCAGCTTTACACCGGGACAGGGGGCGTCCGGGGAGCTGTTTTTT
-,few,TRBV10-2,TRBJ1-4,CASQGPGEKLFF,TGCGCCAGCCAGGGGCCGGGTGAAAAACTGTTTTTT
TRBD2,many,TRBV12-3/TRBV12-4,TRBJ2-1,CASSPGLPYNEQFF,TGTGCCAGCAGCCCGGGACTACCCTACAATGAGCAGTTCTTC
-,few,TRBV5-1,TRBJ2-1,CASSLDSSYNEQFF,TGTGCCAGCTCGCTCGACAGCTCCTACAATGAGCAGTTCTTC
-,-,TRBV11-2,TRBJ1-1,CASSLAYTEAFF,TGTGCCAGCAGTCTAGCCTACACTGAAGCTTTCTTT
TRBD1,many,TRBV12-3/TRBV12-4,TRBJ2-1,CASSPTGGITGEQFF,TGTGCCAGCAGCCCGACAGGGGGTATTACTGGTGAGCAGTTCTTC
-,-,TRBV7-9,TRBJ2-1,CASSSTFHEQFF,TGTGCCAGCAGCTCCACGTTCCATGAGCAGTTCTTC
-,many,TRBV12-3/TRBV12-4,TRBJ2-7,CASSPGTPAGEQYF,TGTGCCAGCAGTCCTGGGACGCCCGCGGGTGAGCAGTACTTC
TRBD1,few,TRBV5-1,TRBJ2-2,CASSLDRGPTGELFF,TGCGCCAGCAGCTTGGACAGGGGACCCACCGGGGAGCTGTTTTTT